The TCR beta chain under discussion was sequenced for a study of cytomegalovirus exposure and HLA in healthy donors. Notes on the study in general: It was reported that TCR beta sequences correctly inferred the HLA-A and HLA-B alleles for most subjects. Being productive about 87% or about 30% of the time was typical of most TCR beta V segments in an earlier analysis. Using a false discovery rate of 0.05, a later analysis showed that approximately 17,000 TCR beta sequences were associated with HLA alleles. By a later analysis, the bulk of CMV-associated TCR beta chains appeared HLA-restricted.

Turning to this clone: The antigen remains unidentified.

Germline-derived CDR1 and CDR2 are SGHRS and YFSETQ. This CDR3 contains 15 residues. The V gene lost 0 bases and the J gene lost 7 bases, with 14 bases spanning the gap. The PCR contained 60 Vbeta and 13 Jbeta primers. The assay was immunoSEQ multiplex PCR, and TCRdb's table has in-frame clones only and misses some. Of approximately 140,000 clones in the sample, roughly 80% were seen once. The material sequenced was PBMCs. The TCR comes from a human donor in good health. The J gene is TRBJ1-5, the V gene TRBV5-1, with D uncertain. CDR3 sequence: CASSLVGDYGQPQHF. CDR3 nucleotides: TGCGCCAGCAGCTTGGTCGGAGACTATGGGCAGCCCCAGCATTTT.